Below are 29 T cell receptor beta chains sequenced from a single sample in a study of blood T cell repertoires in COVID-19. Sequencing was performed with immunoSEQ multiplex PCR; in TCRdb, only in-frame clones are kept and a portion is missing. Altogether over 200,000 clones are present, roughly 87% being singletons, with the ten largest covering 1.5% to 2%. Sequenced material: peripheral blood. These receptor sequences come from a man aged 40-55 years with active or convalescent COVID-19.

The chain carries TRBV7-6 and TRBJ1-2; 7 positions agree with TRBD1. Germline V gene data show CDR1 as SGHVS and CDR2 as FNYEAQ. The CDR3 has 14 residues. J gave up 6 bases and V 5 bases, and 9 bases lay outside the gene matches. For the CDR3, the DNA is TGTGCCAGCAGCCCGGGGACAGATTCGGATGGCTACACCTTC. It codes for CASSPGTDSDGYTF.

The V gene is TRBV2, the J gene TRBJ2-7, with a possible D match to TRBD1 (6 bases). V lost 6 bases to trimming and J lost 7 bases, with 22 bases between them. The CDR3 spans 15 residues. Germline CDR1 SNHLY, CDR2 FYNNEI. CDR3 protein: CASRITRTVSGEQYF. In nucleotides, the CDR3 is TGTGCCAGCAGGATCACTCGGACAGTCTCGGGGGAGCAGTACTTC.

V gene TRBV5-8 combines with J gene TRBJ2-7, with D possibly TRBD2 on 7 matching bases. The V gene's germline CDR1 is SGHTS and CDR2 YDEGEE. V lost 4 bases to trimming and J lost 5 bases, with 22 bases between them. This CDR3 has 16 residues. The CDR3, as DNA: TGTGCCAGCAGCCCGAGCATCAGGGGAAGCGGGGACGAGCAGTACTTC. Protein: CASSPSIRGSGDEQYF.

This clone was detected once. The chain employs TRBV5-8 and TRBJ1-5; 7 nucleotides line up with TRBD1. Germline V gene sequence: CDR1 SGHTS, CDR2 YDEGEE. J lost 9 bases, V lost 0 bases, and 9 bases had no gene match. The CDR3 runs to 15 residues. CDR3 protein: CASSLDRQGPRPQHF. CDR3 DNA: TGTGCCAGCAGCTTGGATAGACAGGGTCCGCGGCCCCAGCATTTT.

The CDR3 region has the DNA TGTGCCAGCAGTCCTGGGACAGGGGGCGTCCGCAATCAGCCCCAGCATTTT. Protein: CASSPGTGGVRNQPQHF. This chain uses TRBV28 with TRBJ1-5; TRBD1 matches 12 bases. CDR1 is MDHEN, CDR2 SYDVKM, per germline. The trim removed 5 bases at V and 2 bases at J, leaving 7 bases unmatched. CDR3 length: 17 amino acids.

The chain employs TRBV19 and TRBJ2-1, with a weak D call TRBD2 (6 bases). V was trimmed by 9 bases and J by 5 bases, leaving 17 bases between them. The CDR3 length is 14 residues. CDR1 LNHDA and CDR2 SQIVND come from the germline V gene (reference sequence). In nucleotides, the CDR3 is TGTGCCAGCGCCCTCCCGGACTACAACAATGAGCAGTTCTTC. Its translation: CASALPDYNNEQFF.

This clone was counted a single time. This chain uses TRBV7-9 with TRBJ1-2; D is unclear. CDR3 size: 13 residues. Germline V gene lookup returns CDR1 SEHNR and CDR2 FQNEAQ (reference sequence). V lost 3 bases and J lost 0, with 5 bases in between. Here the CDR3 DNA reads TGTGCCAGCAGCTTGACATCTAACTATGGCTACACCTTC. Protein: CASSLTSNYGYTF.

V is TRBV19 and J is TRBJ2-2, with D possibly matching TRBD1 (5 bases). Germline-derived CDR1 and CDR2 are LNHDA and SQIVND (reference sequence). The CDR3 totals 13 residues. V lost 8 bases to trimming and J lost 1 base, with 8 bases between them. DNA of the CDR3: TGTGCCAGTCGTCAGGGGAACACCGGGGAGCTGTTTTTT. Its translation is CASRQGNTGELFF.

The CDR3 coding sequence is TGTGCCAGCAGTTTCAGACAGGGGGGCGCAGATACGCAGTATTTT. Translation: CASSFRQGGADTQYF. The chain joins TRBV28 to TRBJ2-3; 9 bases align to TRBD1. The junction had 5 bases not matched to a gene; V was cut back by 3 bases and J by 4 bases. Germline V gene data show CDR1 as MDHEN and CDR2 as SYDVKM. The CDR3 spans 15 residues.

The rearrangement links TRBV27 to TRBJ2-7; 7 bases are a match to TRBD1. The CDR3 loop spans 14 amino acids. With 6 bases clipped from V and 2 bases from J, the junction kept 7 bases outside the gene matches. CDR1 is MNHEY, CDR2 SMNVEV, per germline (reference sequence). The CDR3 DNA sequence: TGTGCCAGCAGCATAAAGGGGGCCGCCTACGAGCAGTACTTC. Translating gives CASSIKGAAYEQYF.

This clone showed up just once. The genes are TRBV27 and TRBJ2-7, with 7 bases aligning to TRBD2. With 4 bases clipped from V and 0 bases from J, the junction kept 3 bases outside the gene matches. CDR1 and CDR2 from the germline V gene are MNHEY and SMNVEV (reference sequence). The CDR3 length is 14 residues. The CDR3 is CASSYREVSYEQYF. The CDR3 DNA reads TGTGCCAGCAGTTACCGGGAGGTCTCCTACGAGCAGTACTTC.

The chain has TRBV2 and TRBJ1-1; weak D call: TRBD1 (5 bases). Germline-derived CDR1 and CDR2 are SNHLY and FYNNEI. CDR3 length: 14 residues. Trimming cost V 2 bases and J 8 bases, with 15 bases left between them. The DNA for the CDR3 is TGTGCCAGCAGTGAATTGTGGGGCACGATGGAAGCTTTCTTT. Translating it yields CASSELWGTMEAFF.

The chain recombines TRBV5-1 with TRBJ1-5, with 8 bases aligning to TRBD1. CDR3 length equals 17 residues. V gave up 2 bases and J gave up 3 bases; unmatched junction bases: 10. The V gene's germline CDR1 is SGHRS and CDR2 YFSETQ. The CDR3 DNA is TGCGCCAGCAGCTTAGACAGGGGCGGTGAGGACAATCAGCCCCAGCATTTT. It translates to CASSLDRGGEDNQPQHF. Complete variable domain (other parts from reference TRBV5-1 and TRBJ1-5): KAGVTQTPRYLIKTRGQQVTLSCSPISGHRSVSWYQQTPGQGLQFLFEYFSETQRNKGNFPGRFSGRQFSNSRSEMNVSTLELGDSALYLCASSLDRGGEDNQPQHFGDGTRLSIL.

The chain is built from TRBV5-6 and TRBJ2-3; D is ambiguous. V was trimmed by 2 bases and J by 4 bases, leaving 14 bases between them. The CDR3 spans 15 residues. Germline V CDR1 and CDR2: SGHDT, YYEEEE. CDR3 in amino acids: CASSFLAITPDTQYF. CDR3 nucleotides: TGTGCCAGCAGCTTTTTGGCCATTACCCCAGATACGCAGTATTTT.

V is TRBV5-4 and J is TRBJ1-2; 9 bases agree with TRBD1. This CDR3 is built from 18 residues. From germline, CDR1 is SGHNT and CDR2 YYREEE (reference sequence). Losses at the gene ends were 4 bases for V and 2 bases for J; bases not matched to a gene: 15. The CDR3 reads CASSPTIFRDRVNYGYTF. The CDR3 DNA sequence: TGTGCCAGCAGCCCGACGATATTCCGGGACAGGGTAAACTATGGCTACACCTTC.

Remarks on this clone: The sample carries other DNA sequences with the same CDR3. CDR3 sequence reads: CASSLGDRDGYTF. CDR3 nucleotides: TGCGCCAGCAGCTTGGGGGACAGGGATGGCTACACCTTC. V usage is TRBV5-1 and J usage is TRBJ1-2, with 9 nucleotides matching TRBD1. V gave up 0 bases and J gave up 6 bases; unmatched junction bases: 0. CDR3 length: 13 amino acids. CDR1 and CDR2 from the germline V gene are SGHRS and YFSETQ. Using reference TRBV5-1 and TRBJ1-2 for the parts outside the CDR3, the full variable domain is KAGVTQTPRYLIKTRGQQVTLSCSPISGHRSVSWYQQTPGQGLQFLFEYFSETQRNKGNFPGRFSGRQFSNSRSEMNVSTLELGDSALYLCASSLGDRDGYTFGSGTRLTVV.

Here the CDR3 reads CASSSPQGAQAFF. CDR3 coding DNA: TGTGCCAGCAGCTCTCCCCAGGGGGCACAAGCTTTCTTT. This chain links TRBV5-6 with TRBJ1-1; 8 bases fit TRBD1. The CDR3 runs 13 residues. Germline V gene lookup returns CDR1 SGHDT and CDR2 YYEEEE. The V and J ends lost 3 bases and 9 bases, in that order; junction bases with no gene match: 7.

The CDR3 nucleotides are TGTGCCTGGAGTACCAAGGCAGCGGGAGACCCCGAGCAGTACTTC. Translation: CAWSTKAAGDPEQYF. The V call is TRBV30, the J call TRBJ2-7; 8 bases agree with TRBD2. Per germline, CDR1 GTSNPN and CDR2 SVGIG (reference sequence). The J segment lost 6 bases and the V segment lost 2 bases, leaving 12 bases of the junction unmatched. The CDR3 is 15 amino acids.

This clone occurred once. The chain couples TRBV27 to TRBJ1-1, with D uncertain. The CDR3 length is 13 residues. In germline, CDR1 is MNHEY, CDR2 SMNVEV (reference sequence). V was cut by 3 bases and J by 4 bases, with 9 bases left in between. Here the CDR3 reads CASSFAESTEAFF. Here the CDR3 DNA reads TGTGCCAGCAGTTTTGCGGAGAGCACTGAAGCTTTCTTT.

The chain combines TRBV28 with TRBJ2-2; TRBD2 matches 10 bases. Trimming at V came to 5 bases and at J to 2 bases, leaving 5 bases not matched to a gene. The CDR3 sequence is 16 residues long. Germline V gene sequence: CDR1 MDHEN, CDR2 SYDVKM. The CDR3 region has the DNA TGTGCCAGCAGTATTATAGCGGGAGGTAACACCGGGGAGCTGTTTTTT. Its translation: CASSIIAGGNTGELFF. Together with reference TRBV28 and TRBJ2-2, the CDR3 gives the full variable domain: DVKVTQSSRYLVKRTGEKVFLECVQDMDHENMFWYRQDPGLGLRLIYFSYDVKMKEKGDIPEGYSVSREKKERFSLILESASTNQTSMYLCASSIIAGGNTGELFFGEGSRLTVL.

V and J are TRBV2 and TRBJ1-2, with no clear D. The CDR3 runs 15 residues. Trimming took 2 bases from V and 5 from J, leaving 15 bases between them. Germline V CDR1 and CDR2: SNHLY, FYNNEI. The CDR3 sequence is CASSERRAATYGYTF. The CDR3 DNA follows: TGTGCCAGCAGTGAAAGGCGGGCGGCCACTTATGGCTACACCTTC. Full variable domain (missing parts from reference TRBV2 and TRBJ1-2): EPEVTQTPSHQVTQMGQEVILRCVPISNHLYFYWYRQILGQKVEFLVSFYNNEISEKSEIFDDQFSVERPDGSNFTLKIRSTKLEDSAMYFCASSERRAATYGYTFGSGTRLTVV.

As for this clone: A junction boundary mismatches the germline segment, possibly from a read error. The chain links TRBV7-7 to TRBJ2-1, with a weak D call TRBD2 (6 bases). Germline CDR1 and CDR2: SSHAT and FNYEAQ (reference sequence). This CDR3 has 15 residues. The CDR3 DNA is TGTGCTAGCAGCCCCAGGAGGGAATCCTACAATGAGCAGTTCTTC. Protein product: CASSPRRESYNEQFF.

The chain is built from TRBV28 and TRBJ1-6, with D possibly TRBD1 on 6 matching bases. The CDR3 totals 14 residues. From germline, CDR1 is MDHEN and CDR2 SYDVKM. Trimming cost V 0 bases and J 10 bases, with 10 bases left between them. In DNA, the CDR3 is TGTGCCAGCAGTTTATGGGACAGTGACTCACCCCTCCACTTT. This codes for CASSLWDSDSPLHF. Combining the CDR3 with reference TRBV28 and TRBJ1-6 gives the whole variable domain DVKVTQSSRYLVKRTGEKVFLECVQDMDHENMFWYRQDPGLGLRLIYFSYDVKMKEKGDIPEGYSVSREKKERFSLILESASTNQTSMYLCASSLWDSDSPLHFGNGTRLTVT.

The chain is built from TRBV25-1 and TRBJ2-1; D is perhaps TRBD1 (6 bases). Trimming pared 3 bases from V and 8 bases from J, leaving 8 bases between. The CDR3 covers 12 residues. Germline values: CDR1 MGHDK, CDR2 SYGVNS. The CDR3 reads CASSDRGHEQFF. The CDR3 DNA reads TGTGCCAGCAGTGACAGGGGTCATGAGCAGTTCTTC.

This chain joins TRBV9 and TRBJ1-1; D is possibly TRBD1 (6 bases). Germline assignment: CDR1 SGDLS and CDR2 YYNGEE. V lost 6 bases and J lost 4, with 31 bases in between. The CDR3 loop spans 19 amino acids. The CDR3 coding sequence is TGTGCCAGCACCGGGGAGGACCCGTTGGCGGGGGCGGGTGGCACTGAAGCTTTCTTT. It encodes CASTGEDPLAGAGGTEAFF.

The chain uses TRBV18 and TRBJ2-2; 11 bases fit TRBD2. Per the germline V gene, CDR1 is KGHSH and CDR2 is LQKENI. The CDR3 is 17 amino acids. The trim removed 0 bases at V and 1 base at J, leaving 1 base unmatched. This chain's CDR3 is CASSPPGLAGNTGELFF. CDR3 coding DNA: TGTGCCAGCTCACCACCCGGACTAGCGGGGAACACCGGGGAGCTGTTTTTT.

The chain is built from TRBV13 and TRBJ2-2; D may be TRBD1 (6 bases). CDR1 PRHDT and CDR2 FYEKMQ come from the germline V gene (reference sequence). The CDR3 runs 15 residues. V was trimmed by 5 bases and J by 6 bases, leaving 16 bases between them. This CDR3 reads CASSPTRTAAGELFF. CDR3 bases: TGTGCCAGCAGCCCGACCCGGACAGCGGCCGGGGAGCTGTTTTTT.

This rearrangement joins TRBV19 to TRBJ1-1, with D maybe TRBD1 (5 bases). Trimming shortened V by 0 bases and J by 12 bases, and 14 bases separated the two germline ends. This CDR3 is built from 13 residues. Germline V lookup: CDR1 LNHDA, CDR2 SQIVND (reference sequence). In DNA form, the CDR3 reads TGTGCCAGTAGTATAGATCGGGGGAGGACGACTTTCTTT. Translated, it gives CASSIDRGRTTFF.

This clone was detected only once. The chain couples TRBV5-1 to TRBJ1-5, with 7 positions matching TRBD1. V shed 4 bases and J 3 bases; nucleotides not matched to a gene: 4. Germline lookup yields CDR1 SGHRS and CDR2 YFSETQ. This CDR3 has 14 residues. The DNA of the CDR3 is TGCGCCAGCAGCCCGGGACAGCCCAATCAGCCCCAGCATTTT. Translated, it gives CASSPGQPNQPQHF.